The next 9 T cell receptor beta chains were all read from a single sample in a study of early T cells in non-severe SARS-CoV-2 infection. Each CDR3 protein gets one entry after TCRdb re-called the 5' RACE reads with MiXCR. The table includes roughly 31,000 distinct CDR3 sequences, roughly a tenth detected once. Sequencing used whole blood. Source of these receptors: an adult who was a healthcare worker with PCR-confirmed SARS-CoV-2 infection or an uninfected control (not recorded which).

V and J are TRBV2 and TRBJ2-5, with 8 positions matching TRBD1. With V trimmed by 6 bases and J by 2 bases, 8 bases remained unmatched. This CDR3 is built from 15 residues. Germline values: CDR1 SNHLY, CDR2 FYNNEI. Written as DNA, the CDR3 is TGTGCCAGCAGGGTGGACAGGGATTTACAAGAGACCCAGTACTTC. Protein sequence: CASRVDRDLQETQYF.

This clonotype showed up many times. The gene calls are TRBV29-1 and TRBJ1-2; 8 bases fit TRBD1. The trim removed 1 base at V and 3 bases at J, leaving 4 bases unmatched. Per germline, CDR1 SQVTM and CDR2 ANQGSEA. The length of the CDR3 is 14 residues. CDR3: CSVEVYRGDYGYTF. The CDR3 nucleotides read TGCAGCGTTGAAGTTTACAGGGGGGACTATGGCTACACCTTC.

This rearrangement joins TRBV7-2 to TRBJ2-2; 15 bases are a match to TRBD2. CDR3 length: 17 residues. Germline V gene sequence: CDR1 SGHTA, CDR2 FQGNSA. Trimming cost V 10 bases and J 2 bases; bases outside gene matches: 8. The chain's CDR3 is CAKPGLAGGVNTGELFF. CDR3 sequence (DNA): TGTGCCAAGCCGGGACTAGCGGGGGGCGTCAACACCGGGGAGCTGTTTTTT.

This clonotype was counted many times. The V and J genes are TRBV6-5 and TRBJ2-1; D is uncertain. Germline V lookup: CDR1 MNHEY, CDR2 SVGAGI. There are 14 residues in the CDR3. V lost 0 bases to trimming and J lost 9 bases, with 12 bases between them. CDR3 in DNA: TGTGCCAGCAGTTACTCGACGGTGGGCAGTGAGCAGTTCTTC. Translating it yields CASSYSTVGSEQFF.

This clonotype was recorded at least ten times. CDR3 sequence reads: CATSDGAISYEQYF. The CDR3 DNA sequence: TGTGCCACCAGTGACGGGGCCATCTCCTACGAGCAGTACTTC. This chain joins TRBV24-1 and TRBJ2-7; D is perhaps TRBD1 or TRBD2 (5 bases each). The CDR3 runs 14 residues. Germline-derived CDR1 and CDR2 are KGHDR and SFDVKD. Trimming took 4 bases from V and 0 from J, leaving 9 bases between them.

Of note for this clonotype: Germline and junction disagree at one end, which may indicate a read error. The chain has TRBV27 and TRBJ1-1; 10 bases line up with TRBD1. The CDR3 is 14 residues long. The germline V gene has CDR1 MNHEY and CDR2 SMNVEV (reference sequence). The CDR3 DNA follows: TGTGTCAGCGGACGACAGGGGGCTTACACTGAAGCTTTCTTT. It yields the protein CVSGRQGAYTEAFF.

This clonotype was seen at least ten times. The CDR3 here is CASSRDRPDTQYF. For the CDR3, the DNA is TGTGCCAGCAGCCGGGACCGTCCCGATACGCAGTATTTT. The chain employs TRBV7-2 and TRBJ2-3; D is tentatively TRBD1 or TRBD2 (5 bases each). The ends were cut back, 5 bases at V and 6 bases at J, with 12 bases in the middle. The CDR3 covers 13 residues. Germline-derived CDR1 and CDR2 are SGHTA and FQGNSA.

This clonotype has at least ten counts. The chain recombines TRBV2 with TRBJ2-2; 8 positions match TRBD1. CDR3 size: 15 residues. CDR1 and CDR2 (germline): SNHLY, FYNNEI. V lost 1 base and J lost 4; bases outside the gene matches: 2. The CDR3 loop reads CASSEVDRATGELFF. CDR3 nucleotide sequence: TGTGCCAGCAGTGAAGTGGACAGGGCCACCGGGGAGCTGTTTTTT. The full variable domain, rest sourced from reference TRBV2 and TRBJ2-2, is EPEVTQTPSHQVTQMGQEVILRCVPISNHLYFYWYRQILGQKVEFLVSFYNNEISEKSEIFDDQFSVERPDGSNFTLKIRSTKLEDSAMYFCASSEVDRATGELFFGEGSRLTVL.

The CDR3 DNA reads as TGTGCCAGCTCCCAGGTTCCAGATACGCAGTATTTT. Translating gives CASSQVPDTQYF. The chain joins TRBV12-3 or TRBV12-4 to TRBJ2-3; D call uncertain. V lost 8 bases and J lost 4, with 10 bases in between. The CDR3 length is 12 residues.